This entry describes one TCR beta chain. What antigen it recognizes has not been identified. The input lacks base qualities; no much larger clone sits a single base away. Looking up the germline V gene yields CDR1 SGDLS and CDR2 YYNGEE. The germline V and J ends show losses of 2 bases and 4 bases respectively, and no gene match explains 5 bases of the junction. The cysteine opens and the phenylalanine closes a CDR3 of 15 amino acids. The retained sequence is limited to the CDR3, 45 bases, with the frame set at the first base. This sample was taken from a study of cytomegalovirus exposure and HLA in healthy donors (dated by TCRdb to about 2017). Background for the entire study: An earlier analysis of some 600 of the donors reported under 300 Gb of sequence data and around 110 million unique TCR beta sequences obtained from some 200 million T cells. Rather than drawing on any new phenotypic data, the later analysis identified candidate immune exposures from TCR beta sequences and the way those sequences occurred across donors. On average, 235,054 unique TCR beta nucleotide sequences were sequenced per donor among about 400 genotyped donors of the cohort, with approximately 18% of those sequences being non-productive. HLA typing covered class I and class II loci at four-digit resolution. Alongside the repertoire data, information on donor age, sex, ethnicity and CMV serostatus was compiled. The aim of the study was to test whether cataloging public T cell receptors could identify signatures of past pathogen exposure. The study used immunosequencing to profile the T cell repertoires of under 700 subjects and linked those repertoires to cytomegalovirus serostatus. Several DR-DQ haplotypes were handled as single units for association and clustering, since linkage in the cohort was strong. An earlier analysis of about 620 of the donors applied high-throughput TCR beta sequencing to assess whether each TCR beta V gene segment acted as functional or pseudogenic. A separate validation cohort of 100 to 150 different subjects was used in addition to the approximately 700-subject first cohort. To predict cytomegalovirus infection status, the study brought together high-throughput TCR immunosequencing, statistical association of individual TCRs with disease status, and machine learning. A later analysis re-examined previously published TCR beta repertoires from about 670 donors and added high-resolution HLA genotyping to investigate patterns of TCR occurrence. The number of typed donors differed by locus: about 620-630 for A, B, C, DRB1 and DQB1; approximately 520 for DQA1; approximately 610 for DPA1; and around 450 for DPB1. Of the roughly 400 genotyped donors, approximately 83% fell in the genetic ancestry cluster associated with self-reported Caucasian donors. All discovery cohort repertoires had been generated using a single sequencing platform. A later genetic analysis took genome-wide SNP genotypes for about three fifths of the 666 donors and used that subset as a discovery cohort. Around 320 gigabases of sequencing data and 80 million or so unique TCR sequences were included in an early release covering roughly 700 HLA-typed donors.

The cohort comprised some 680 healthy bone marrow donors. At the time of sampling, every cohort member was nominally healthy, though immune exposures that went unrecorded were likely present. The donor tested CMV seronegative, placing the donor among the 350 to 400 seronegative members of the cohort. A peripheral blood sample was collected from each donor, and TCR beta sequencing was performed on peripheral blood mononuclear cells. The Qiagen DNeasy Blood Extraction Kit was used to extract genomic DNA from the blood cell samples. The receptor library was made with the immunoSEQ multiplex PCR assay. For the multiplex PCR, a mixture combining 60 forward primers for TCR Vbeta segments and 13 reverse primers for TCR Jbeta segments was used. Amplification of the CDR3 region of rearranged TCR beta genes was performed with a multiplex PCR assay on genomic DNA. Amplified TCR beta libraries were sequenced as 87-base-pair reads on the Illumina HiSeq System. The study's processing was this. Across the roughly 600 repertoires, a later analysis counted some 81 million unique TCR beta chains, some 11 million of which were shared by at least two donors. A nearest-neighbor algorithm error-corrected the raw reads and collapsed the reads into unique sequences, merging closely related sequences to remove PCR and sequencing errors. To assign V, D and J gene segments, CDR3 sequences were aligned to IMGT reference sequences. For a sequence to be retained, a match of at least six nucleotides was required to both a V gene segment and a J gene segment. Rearrangements were called productive when the CDR3 lacked stop codons and stayed in frame with V and J; all others were non-productive. Following IMGT convention, CDR3 was defined as the stretch from the second conserved V-encoded cysteine up to the conserved J-encoded phenylalanine. The earlier analysis of about 500 of the donors excluded sequences that lacked an unambiguous match to a single V gene segment. In an earlier analysis of 587 of the donors, V segments were called functional above 56.7% productive rearrangements and were called segregating when the between-donor standard deviation exceeded 5%. A statistical classification framework was built to diagnose cytomegalovirus status from the catalog of TCR beta chain sequences. A later analysis assigned V and J genes by comparing TCR nucleotide sequences with IMGT/GENE-DB human TR gene sequences. Using the TCRdist pipeline, a later analysis assigned CDR3 sequences along with most-parsimonious VDJ recombination scenarios. In a later analysis, each TCR beta chain was defined by its CDR3 amino acid sequence together with its V-gene family, and reads without a unique V-gene family were excluded. To address suspected cross-contamination and a sequencing artifact, a later analysis removed around 590 highly shared, low-generation-probability nucleotide sequences. In a later analysis, a clonal expansion index for each public chain was calculated from normalized within-repertoire ranks of inferred template counts. In a later analysis, generation probabilities were computed with a VDJ recombination model fitted to out-of-frame rearrangements, and the resulting probabilities were checked against IGoR. In a later analysis, TCR-TCR, TCR-HLA and TCR-CMV co-occurrence was scored with hypergeometric tests, and a repertoire-size bias correction was applied to TCR pairs. In a later analysis, false discovery rates were estimated by permuting HLA or CMV assignments 20 times. In a later analysis, co-occurring TCRs were grouped using DBSCAN, and TCRdist sequence similarity was added for clustering within HLA-allele-positive subsets. Co-occurrence clustering excluded repertoires with fewer than 30,000 or more than 120,000 public chains, plus five with anomalous nucleotide sharing. TCRdb provides this immuneACCESS table in a form limited to in-frame rearrangements. Some clones are lacking; in checked studies, under half of them reflect an unresolved V gene, and why the rest are absent is not known. Clone size and V and J calls were adopted from that table, with D and trimming inferred from the DNA. For this sample there are roughly 160,000 clones; roughly 80% appear just once. The leading ten clones occupy approximately 1.2% of the sample.

Broad study findings and their caveats: In a later analysis, most CMV-associated TCR beta chains were found to appear HLA-restricted, with HLA associations seemingly driven largely by CMV exposure. Only TCR beta chains were sequenced in this cohort, and the absence of alpha or paired-chain data limited detectable features. Cytomegalovirus status was reported to be diagnosed by the classifier with high specificity and sensitivity in both the original and validation cohorts. Correlated functional status among segregating V segments might reflect linkage disequilibrium, but an unknown experimental factor could not be ruled out. Because HLA typing was missing for some donors at each locus, association tests included only the typed subset. Roughly uniform sequencing depth across donors was assumed in presence/absence analyses, although this assumption may not hold. When HLA alleles, especially DR and DQ, strongly co-occurred, TCR associations were difficult to assign to individual alleles. The authors suggested that the approach could potentially be extended to other disease states and immunological phenotypes. The earlier analysis of about 600 of the donors excluded roughly 16 rarely observed V segments, including chromosome 9 orphons, because counts were too low. V-gene and J-gene trimming of TCR beta chains was associated with a missense DCLRE1C variant in a later genetic analysis, and the association was replicated in an independent cohort. In a later genetic analysis, fewer N-insertions in productive TCRs were reported among donors in an Asian-associated ancestry cluster than the approximately 710-donor mean. In vitro tests confirmed that a few of the cytomegalovirus-associated TCR beta chains recognize cytomegalovirus antigens. In a later analysis, the rate of TCR association differed among HLA loci, with DRB1 alleles having the most associated TCRs and HLA-C alleles having the fewest. A cluster of highly shared sequence variants was judged likely to represent a technical artifact of the sequencing pipeline. Immune exposure information for the cohort was limited to CMV serostatus. In a later analysis, HLA-associated TCR beta chains showed more clonal expansion and lower generation probabilities than non-associated chains that were equally common. An earlier analysis of 587 of the donors showed that most TCR beta V segments appeared in productive rearrangements either about 90% or about 30% of the time, which broadly matched IMGT annotations. Some IMGT-functional V segments, including TRBV6-2 and TRBV6-3, could not be distinguished by the 87-base-pair reads and were therefore excluded. A further reported finding was that TCR beta sequences accurately predicted the HLA-A and HLA-B alleles for most subjects in the first cohort. A total of some 180 TCR beta chains were listed by the study as associated with cytomegalovirus. While some public TCRs were present in many individuals, most TCR sequences turned up only very rarely across donors. In a later analysis, 15,000 to 20,000 TCR beta sequences were associated with specific HLA alleles at a false discovery rate of 0.05. In a later analysis, several top co-occurrence clusters were reported to appear linked to parvovirus B19, influenza, CMV and Epstein-Barr virus.

What was sequenced was PBMCs. The chain is made from TRBV9 and TRBJ2-2; 7 bases in the middle match TRBD2. The clonotype was recovered from a man aged 25-45 years in good health and CMV-seronegative. The bases are TGTGCCAGCAGCGTCGGGGGGTCTCGCACCGGGGAGCTGTTTTTT. Its amino acids are CASSVGGSRTGELFF.